These 18 T cell receptor beta chains originate from one sample sequenced in a study of human T cells and chemical hapten exposure. TCRdb recomputed calls from the RACE reads with MiXCR, one row per CDR3 protein. The table shows about 190,000 distinct CDR3 sequences, with under 25% occurring only once. Time point noted: patch test 3, about 24 weeks after DPC sensitization. Treatment denoted: therapeutic diphenylcyclopropenone sensitization with weekly scalp DPC. The source was whole blood, collected in connection with sensitization to the hapten diphenylcyclopropenone (DPC). The source of these receptors is a woman aged 35 to 49 with alopecia areata. Some clones in this sample may be carry-over from other donors' samples.

The chain employs TRBV4-2 and TRBJ1-2; possible D gene TRBD1, 5 bases. Germline values: CDR1 LGHNA, CDR2 YNFKEQ. Trimming stripped 4 bases from V and 8 bases from J, with 17 bases between. The CDR3 covers 14 residues. DNA of the CDR3: TGTGCCAGCAGCCTTCTTGAAGGGGCGGAGGGCTACACCTTC. Amino acid sequence: CASSLLEGAEGYTF.

This clonotype was counted between two and nine times. V is TRBV7-2 and J is TRBJ2-3, with D maybe TRBD2 (5 bases). Germline values: CDR1 SGHTA, CDR2 FQGNSA. This CDR3 is 11 amino acids long. V lost 7 bases to trimming and J lost 7 bases, with 9 bases between them. CDR3 sequence: CASTQRYTQYF. Written as DNA, the CDR3 is TGTGCCAGCACTCAGCGGTATACGCAGTATTTT.

This chain joins TRBV12-3 or TRBV12-4 and TRBJ2-5; 8 bases are shared with TRBD1. Germline trimming cut 5 bases from V and 7 bases from J; bases unmatched to any gene: 3. CDR3 length: 12 residues. The CDR3 coding sequence is TGTGCCAGCAGTCCCGACAGGGGGACCCAGTACTTC. Amino acid sequence: CASSPDRGTQYF.

J is TRBJ1-1 and V is TRBV7-2, with 8 bases that match TRBD1. Germline V lookup: CDR1 SGHTA, CDR2 FQGNSA. Trimming cost V 5 bases and J 3 bases; bases outside gene matches: 2. This CDR3 is built from 13 residues. CDR3 DNA: TGTGCCAGCAGCCCACAGGGGGACACTGAAGCTTTCTTT. This codes for CASSPQGDTEAFF.

This clonotype appeared once. The rearrangement uses TRBV9 and TRBJ2-2; 8 nucleotides line up with TRBD1. This CDR3 spans 16 amino acids. The germline CDR1 and CDR2 sequences are SGDLS and YYNGEE. V lost 0 bases and J lost 2; bases outside the gene matches: 3. The DNA for the CDR3 is TGTGCCAGCAGCGTAGTCGGACAGGGAAACACCGGGGAGCTGTTTTTT. This sequence encodes CASSVVGQGNTGELFF.

The chain uses TRBV25-1 and TRBJ2-3; no firm D call. The CDR3 sequence is 16 residues long. Trimming pared 5 bases from V and 0 bases from J, leaving 15 bases between. Per the germline V gene, CDR1 is MGHDK and CDR2 is SYGVNS. The CDR3 coding sequence is TGTGCCAGCAGTCCTCGGGCTGGGTTTAGCACAGATACGCAGTATTTT. Translated: CASSPRAGFSTDTQYF.

The J gene is TRBJ2-7, the V gene TRBV7-2, with TRBD2 matching 7 bases. CDR1 is SGHTA and CDR2 is FQGNSA in the germline V gene. Trimming at V came to 5 bases and at J to 3 bases, leaving 7 bases not matched to a gene. The length of the CDR3 is 14 residues. The CDR3 spells CASSTLAVNYEQYF. The DNA for the CDR3 is TGTGCCAGCAGCACCCTAGCGGTTAACTACGAGCAGTACTTC.

This CDR3 is CASTTGNNQPQHF. The CDR3, as DNA: TGTGCCAGCACGACGGGGAACAATCAGCCCCAGCATTTT. The gene calls are TRBV7-9 and TRBJ1-5; no clear D. The V end was cut by 7 bases, the J end by 3 bases, with 10 bases between. This CDR3 is 13 amino acids long. Germline V gene data show CDR1 as SEHNR and CDR2 as FQNEAQ (reference sequence).

This clonotype was seen a handful of times. The gene calls are TRBV20-1 and TRBJ2-1; unclear D gene. The CDR3 totals 14 residues. V lost 1 base, J lost 0 bases, and 7 bases lay in between. Germline V CDR1 and CDR2: DFQATT, SNEGSKA (reference sequence). In DNA form, the CDR3 reads TGCAGTGCTAGAGGTAGCAGCTCCTACAATGAGCAGTTCTTC. Translation: CSARGSSSYNEQFF.

This clonotype was recorded only once. The chain is built from TRBV29-1 and TRBJ2-7; the match to TRBD2 covers 8 bases. Germline-derived CDR1 and CDR2 are SQVTM and ANQGSEA. This CDR3 has 16 residues. Unmatched junction bases numbered 9, after V lost 0 bases and J lost 2 bases. CDR3 amino acids: CSVEDRRVAGTYEQYF. CDR3 DNA sequence: TGCAGCGTTGAAGATCGTCGGGTAGCGGGAACCTACGAGCAGTACTTC.

This clonotype has a handful of counts. V and J are TRBV5-8 and TRBJ2-7; no definite D call. The CDR3 sequence is 15 residues long. V was trimmed by 3 bases and J by 4 bases, leaving 17 bases between them. CDR1 and CDR2 (germline): SGHTS, YDEGEE. The chain's CDR3 is CASSSQIIRTYEQYF. The DNA of the CDR3 is TGTGCCAGCAGCTCTCAGATAATACGAACTTACGAGCAGTACTTC.

The V call is TRBV4-3, the J call TRBJ2-1, with 12 positions matching TRBD2. With V trimmed by 4 bases and J by 6 bases, 7 bases remained unmatched. The length of the CDR3 is 16 residues. Per the germline V gene, CDR1 is LGHNA and CDR2 is YSLEER. The CDR3 nucleotides read TGCGCCAGCAGCCCTAGGACTAGCGGGAATCCCAATGAGCAGTTCTTC. This translates into CASSPRTSGNPNEQFF.

J is TRBJ1-3 and V is TRBV28, with D tentatively TRBD1 (5 bases). Germline V gene lookup returns CDR1 MDHEN and CDR2 SYDVKM. There are 18 residues in the CDR3. Trimming took off 1 base at V and 0 bases at J, with 16 bases between the two ends. CDR3 nucleotides: TGTGCCAGCAGTTTATACTCCGTAGGGACCGTCTCTGGAAACACCATATATTTT. It codes for CASSLYSVGTVSGNTIYF.

This chain connects TRBV20-1 to TRBJ2-3; 8 nucleotides agree with TRBD2. Germline assignment: CDR1 DFQATT and CDR2 SNEGSKA (reference sequence). The CDR3 covers 15 residues. The ends lost 1 base at V and 4 bases at J; junction bases unmatched: 7. DNA for the CDR3: TGCAGTGCTAGAGGGCCGGGACTAGTTCCAGATACGCAGTATTTT. Its translation is CSARGPGLVPDTQYF.

This clonotype has a count of ten or more. The chain links TRBV6-2 or TRBV6-3 to TRBJ1-5, with D possibly being TRBD1 (6 bases). The V gene's germline CDR1 is MNHEY and CDR2 SVGEGT. The CDR3 consists of 15 residues. With 5 bases removed from V and 2 bases from J, the gap between germline ends came to 13 bases. The CDR3 DNA sequence: TGTGCCAGCAGTCACAGGGCGGCGGGCAATCAGCCCCAGCATTTT. Translation: CASSHRAAGNQPQHF.

The gene calls are TRBV7-2 and TRBJ1-5; D might be TRBD1 (5 bases). V gave up 4 bases and J gave up 7 bases, with 17 bases separating them. CDR1 is SGHTA and CDR2 is FQGNSA in the germline V gene. The CDR3 runs 15 residues. CDR3 DNA sequence: TGTGCCAGCAGCTACAACACAGGATCCAAACAGCCCCAGCATTTT. It encodes CASSYNTGSKQPQHF.

This clonotype was seen a few times. The V call is TRBV20-1, the J call TRBJ1-1, with D unclear. Trimming removed 0 bases at V and 1 base at J, with 12 bases between. Germline V CDR1 and CDR2: DFQATT, SNEGSKA (reference sequence). The CDR3 loop spans 15 amino acids. CDR3 bases: TGCAGTGCTAGAGATGTGGGCTGGCGGAACACTGAAGCTTTCTTT. Translating gives CSARDVGWRNTEAFF.

The rearrangement uses TRBV5-1 and TRBJ2-3; possibly TRBD1 for D (6 bases). The V gene lost 0 bases and the J gene lost 0 bases, with 11 bases spanning the gap. From germline, CDR1 is SGHRS and CDR2 YFSETQ. The CDR3 has 16 amino acids. The CDR3 here is CASSLARGTSTDTQYF. The DNA for the CDR3 is TGCGCCAGCAGCTTGGCCAGGGGAACAAGCACAGATACGCAGTATTTT.